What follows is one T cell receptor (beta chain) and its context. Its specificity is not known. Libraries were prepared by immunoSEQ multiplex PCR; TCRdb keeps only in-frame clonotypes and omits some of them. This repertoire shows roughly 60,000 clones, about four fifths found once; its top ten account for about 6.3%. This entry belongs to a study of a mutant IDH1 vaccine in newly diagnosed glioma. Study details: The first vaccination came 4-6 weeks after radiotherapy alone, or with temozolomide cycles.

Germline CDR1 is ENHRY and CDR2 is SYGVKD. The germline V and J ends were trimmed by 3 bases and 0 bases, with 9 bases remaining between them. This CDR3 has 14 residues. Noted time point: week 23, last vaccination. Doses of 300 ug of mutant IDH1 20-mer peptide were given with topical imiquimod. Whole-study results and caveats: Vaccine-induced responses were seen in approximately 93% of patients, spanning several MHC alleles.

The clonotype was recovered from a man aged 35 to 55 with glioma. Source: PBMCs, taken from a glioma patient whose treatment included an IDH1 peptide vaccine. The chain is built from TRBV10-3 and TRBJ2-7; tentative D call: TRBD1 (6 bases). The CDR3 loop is CAISEDRSSYEQYF. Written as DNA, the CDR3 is TGTGCCATCAGTGAAGACAGGAGCTCCTACGAGCAGTACTTC.